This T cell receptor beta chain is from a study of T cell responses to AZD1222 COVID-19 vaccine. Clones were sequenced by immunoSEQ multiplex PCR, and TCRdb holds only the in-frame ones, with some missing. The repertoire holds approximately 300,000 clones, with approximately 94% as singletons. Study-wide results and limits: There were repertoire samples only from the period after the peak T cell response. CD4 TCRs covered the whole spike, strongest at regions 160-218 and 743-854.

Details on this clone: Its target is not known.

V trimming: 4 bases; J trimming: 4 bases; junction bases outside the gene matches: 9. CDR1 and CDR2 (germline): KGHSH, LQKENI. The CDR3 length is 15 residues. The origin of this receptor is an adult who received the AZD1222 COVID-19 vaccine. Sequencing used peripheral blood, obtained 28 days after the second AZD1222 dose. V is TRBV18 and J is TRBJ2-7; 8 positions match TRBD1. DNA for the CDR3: TGTGCCAGCTCACTAAGTGGACAGGGAATTTACGAGCAGTACTTC. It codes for CASSLSGQGIYEQYF.